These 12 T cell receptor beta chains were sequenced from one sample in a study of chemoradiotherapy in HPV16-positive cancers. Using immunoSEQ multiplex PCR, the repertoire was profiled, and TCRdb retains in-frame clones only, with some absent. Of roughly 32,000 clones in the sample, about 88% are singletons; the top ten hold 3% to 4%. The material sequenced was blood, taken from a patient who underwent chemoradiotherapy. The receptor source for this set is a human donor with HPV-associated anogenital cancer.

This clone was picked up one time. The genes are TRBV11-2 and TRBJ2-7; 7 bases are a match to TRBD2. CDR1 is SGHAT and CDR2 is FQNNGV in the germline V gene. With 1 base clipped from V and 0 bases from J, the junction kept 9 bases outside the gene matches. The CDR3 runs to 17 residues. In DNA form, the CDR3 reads TGTGCCAGCAGCTTAGTTCGAGGGTCTAGCGGCTCCTACGAGCAGTACTTC. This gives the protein CASSLVRGSSGSYEQYF.

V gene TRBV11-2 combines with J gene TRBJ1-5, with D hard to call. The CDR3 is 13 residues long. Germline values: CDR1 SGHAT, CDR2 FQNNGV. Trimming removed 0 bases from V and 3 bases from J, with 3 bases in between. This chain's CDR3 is CASSLDNNQPQHF. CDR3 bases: TGTGCCAGCAGCTTAGACAACAATCAGCCCCAGCATTTT. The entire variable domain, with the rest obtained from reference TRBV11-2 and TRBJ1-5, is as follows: EAGVAQSPRYKIIEKRQSVAFWCNPISGHATLYWYQQILGQGPKLLIQFQNNGVVDDSQLPKDRFSAERLKGVDSTLKIQPAKLEDSAVYLCASSLDNNQPQHFGDGTRLSIL.

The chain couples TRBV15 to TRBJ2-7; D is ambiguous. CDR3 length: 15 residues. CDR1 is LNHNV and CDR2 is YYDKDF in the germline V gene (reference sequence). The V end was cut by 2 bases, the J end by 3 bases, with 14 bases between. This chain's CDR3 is CATSRSRSSNYEQYF. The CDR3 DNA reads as TGTGCCACCAGCAGATCCCGCAGTTCCAACTACGAGCAGTACTTC.

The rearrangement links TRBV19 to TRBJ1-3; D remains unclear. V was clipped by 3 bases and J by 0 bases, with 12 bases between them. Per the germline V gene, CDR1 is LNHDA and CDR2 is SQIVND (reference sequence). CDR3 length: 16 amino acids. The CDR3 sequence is CASSIRQATSGNTIYF. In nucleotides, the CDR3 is TGTGCCAGTAGTATCCGTCAGGCGACCTCTGGAAACACCATATATTTT.

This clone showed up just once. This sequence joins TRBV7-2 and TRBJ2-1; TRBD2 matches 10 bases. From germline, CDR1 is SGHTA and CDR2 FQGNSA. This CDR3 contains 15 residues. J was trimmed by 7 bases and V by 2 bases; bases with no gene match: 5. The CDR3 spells CASSLSSGGANEQFF. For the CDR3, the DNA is TGTGCCAGCAGCTTATCCAGCGGGGGGGCAAATGAGCAGTTCTTC.

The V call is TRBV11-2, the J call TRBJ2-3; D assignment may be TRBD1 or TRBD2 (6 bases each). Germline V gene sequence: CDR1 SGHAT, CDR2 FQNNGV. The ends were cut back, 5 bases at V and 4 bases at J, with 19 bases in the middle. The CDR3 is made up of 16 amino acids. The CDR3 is CASSQEGVKGADTQYF. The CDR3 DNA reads TGTGCCAGCAGCCAGGAGGGTGTCAAGGGGGCAGATACGCAGTATTTT.

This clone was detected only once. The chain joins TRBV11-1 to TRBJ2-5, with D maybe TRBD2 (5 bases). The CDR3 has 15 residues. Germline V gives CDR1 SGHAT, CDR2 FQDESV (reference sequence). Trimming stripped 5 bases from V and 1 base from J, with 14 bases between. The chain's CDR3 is CASSVHHGVQETQYF. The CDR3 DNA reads TGTGCCAGCAGCGTTCACCACGGGGTCCAAGAGACCCAGTACTTC.

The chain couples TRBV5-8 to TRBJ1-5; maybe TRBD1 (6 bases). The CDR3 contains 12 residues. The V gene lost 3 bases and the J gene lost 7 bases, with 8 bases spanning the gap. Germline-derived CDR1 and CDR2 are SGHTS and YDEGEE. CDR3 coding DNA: TGTGCCAGCAGCTCAGGGGTACAGCCCCAGCATTTT. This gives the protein CASSSGVQPQHF.

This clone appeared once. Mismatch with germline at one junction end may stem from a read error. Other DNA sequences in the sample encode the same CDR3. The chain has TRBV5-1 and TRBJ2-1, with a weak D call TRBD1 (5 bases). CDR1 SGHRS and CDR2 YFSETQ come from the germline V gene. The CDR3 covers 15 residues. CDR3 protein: CATAQGPPNYNEQFF. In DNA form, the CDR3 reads TGCGCCACCGCGCAGGGCCCCCCTAATTACAATGAACAGTTCTTC.

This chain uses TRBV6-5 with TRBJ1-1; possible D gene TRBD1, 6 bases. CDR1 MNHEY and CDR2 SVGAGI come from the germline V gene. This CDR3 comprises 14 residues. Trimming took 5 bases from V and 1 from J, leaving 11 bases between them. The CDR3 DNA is TGTGCCAGCAGTAGCGAACAGGGGAACACTGAAGCTTTCTTT. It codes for CASSSEQGNTEAFF.

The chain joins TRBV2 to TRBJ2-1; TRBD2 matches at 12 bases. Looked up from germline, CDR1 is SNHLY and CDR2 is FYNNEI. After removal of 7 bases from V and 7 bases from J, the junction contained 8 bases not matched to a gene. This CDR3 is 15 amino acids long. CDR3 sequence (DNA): TGTGCCAGCACCCGACTAGCGGGAGAGGTAAATGAGCAGTTCTTC. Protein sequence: CASTRLAGEVNEQFF.

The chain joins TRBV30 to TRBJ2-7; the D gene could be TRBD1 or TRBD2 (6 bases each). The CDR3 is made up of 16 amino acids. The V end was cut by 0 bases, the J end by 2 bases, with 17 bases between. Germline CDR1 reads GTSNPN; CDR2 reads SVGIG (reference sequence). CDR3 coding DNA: TGTGCCTGGAGTGTAGCCCGAAGGGGGGCCCCCTACGAGCAGTACTTC. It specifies CAWSVARRGAPYEQYF.